The T cell receptor beta chain described here comes from a study of shared clonotypes between healthy human individuals. Germline V gene sequence: CDR1 KGHSH, CDR2 LQKENI. V gave up 5 bases and J gave up 2 bases, with 9 bases separating them. This CDR3 region has 14 residues. None of the donors, who were healthy HIV-negative adults, had recently had acute infections or vaccinations. All of the donors resided in Nashville, Tennessee, and each was a Caucasian adult. For genomic DNA, unsorted samples relied on about 90 million PBMCs. As processed by the authors: ImmunoSEQ output held junction-only sequences without quality scores, so filtering differed. Method: immunoSEQ multiplex PCR; TCRdb's copy keeps in-frame clones and lacks some. V and J calls and clone size are copied from that table; D and trimming were computed from the DNA. The sample lists about 490,000 clones, approximately 81% seen once, with more than 9.5% in the top ten.

This clonotype was obtained from a woman aged 40 to 50 in good health. Some clones in this sample may be carry-over from other donors' samples. Sequencing used PBMCs. J is TRBJ2-2 and V is TRBV18; the D is unclear. CDR3 loop: CASSGPANTGELFF. The CDR3 coding sequence is TGTGCCAGCTCAGGGCCAGCAAACACCGGGGAGCTGTTTTTT.